This TCR beta chain was documented in a study of T cell responses to AZD1222 COVID-19 vaccine. Using immunoSEQ multiplex PCR, the repertoire was profiled, and TCRdb retains in-frame clones only, with some absent. The table has some 150,000 clones, more than 85% seen once. On this clone itself: Its cognate antigen is unknown.

There are 15 residues in the CDR3. V lost 1 base, J lost 8 bases, and 5 bases stayed unmatched. Germline V lookup: CDR1 SEHNR, CDR2 FQNEAQ (reference sequence). Findings and caveats of the study: Spike-specific TCRs gained breadth and depth after people received two AZD1222 doses. Repertoire samples came only from after the peak T cell response.

The clonotype comes from an adult who received the AZD1222 COVID-19 vaccine. The sequenced sample was peripheral blood, obtained 28 days after the second AZD1222 dose. The chain combines TRBV7-9 with TRBJ1-6, with 7 bases matching TRBD1. CDR3 loop: CASSLDEGADSPLHF. As DNA, the CDR3 is TGTGCCAGCAGCTTAGATGAGGGGGCGGATTCACCCCTCCACTTT.